Described below is a single TCR beta chain sequence and its context. No cognate antigen has been identified for it. Base qualities are not provided; no much larger clone lies one nucleotide away. Libraries were constructed by the immunoSEQ multiplex PCR assay. For the multiplex PCR, a mixture combining 60 forward primers for TCR Vbeta segments and 13 reverse primers for TCR Jbeta segments was used. The CDR3 region of rearranged TCR beta genes was amplified from genomic DNA with a multiplex PCR assay. On the Illumina HiSeq System, the amplified TCR beta libraries were sequenced as 87-base-pair reads. On the study's bioinformatics: In a later analysis, tens of millions of unique TCR beta chains were counted across the 500 to 850 repertoires, and roughly 10 million of these chains were shared by at least two donors. Raw reads were error-corrected and collapsed into unique sequences with a nearest-neighbor algorithm that merged closely related sequences to remove PCR and sequencing errors. V, D and J gene segments were assigned by aligning CDR3 sequences to IMGT reference sequences. Each retained sequence needed at least a six-nucleotide match to both a V gene segment and a J gene segment. A rearrangement counted as productive if the CDR3 had no stop codons and remained in frame with V and J, and every other rearrangement counted as non-productive. CDR3 was defined according to IMGT convention as the region running from the second conserved V-encoded cysteine to the conserved J-encoded phenylalanine. The earlier analysis of 587 of the donors excluded sequences that lacked an unambiguous match to a single V gene segment. In an earlier analysis of around 590 of the donors, a V segment was called functional when productive rearrangements were above 56.7%, and segregating when the standard deviation between donors exceeded 5%. A statistical classification framework was built for diagnosing cytomegalovirus status from the catalog of TCR beta chain sequences. A later analysis assigned V and J genes by comparing TCR nucleotide sequences with IMGT/GENE-DB human TR gene sequences. A later analysis assigned CDR3 sequences and most-parsimonious VDJ recombination scenarios with the TCRdist pipeline. In a later analysis, each TCR beta chain was defined by its CDR3 amino acid sequence together with its V-gene family, and reads lacking a unique V-gene family were excluded. As a way to deal with suspected cross-contamination and a sequencing artifact, a later analysis dropped roughly 620 nucleotide sequences that were highly shared and had low generation probability. A later analysis calculated a clonal expansion index for each public chain from normalized within-repertoire ranks of inferred template counts. In a later analysis, generation probabilities were computed with a VDJ recombination model fitted to out-of-frame rearrangements, and the resulting probabilities were checked against IGoR. In a later analysis, hypergeometric tests were used to score TCR-TCR, TCR-HLA and TCR-CMV co-occurrence, with a repertoire-size bias correction applied to TCR pairs. A later analysis estimated false discovery rates by permuting HLA or CMV assignments 20 times. In a later analysis, co-occurring TCRs were grouped using DBSCAN, and TCRdist sequence similarity was added for clustering within HLA-allele-positive subsets. For co-occurrence clustering, repertoires with fewer than 30,000 or more than 120,000 public chains were excluded, along with several repertoires with anomalous nucleotide sharing. Here the immuneACCESS table is served through TCRdb, limited to in-frame sequences with V and J called. Missing clones are a known gap in these copies; in checked studies unresolved V genes cover under half, and the rest lacks a known reason. V, J and clone size were drawn from that table, and D and trimming were deduced from the DNA. This sample holds 160,000 or so clones; roughly 80% were observed only once. The top ten constitute around 9.1% of the sample.

Inclusive of the bounding cysteine and phenylalanine, the CDR3 is 19 residues long. Here the CDR3 DNA is all that survives: 57 bases in frame from base 1. Between the V and J ends, shortened by 1 base and 0 bases respectively, the junction contains 19 bases. The germline V gene provides CDR1 SGHTA and CDR2 FQGNSA. The cohort comprised fewer than 700 healthy bone marrow donors. Cohort members were all nominally healthy when sampled, although unrecorded immune exposures were likely present. The donor was CMV seropositive and was included in the group of some 290 seropositive cohort members. A peripheral blood sample was provided by each donor, and peripheral blood mononuclear cells were used for TCR beta sequencing. The Qiagen DNeasy Blood Extraction Kit was used to extract genomic DNA from the blood cell samples. The data were obtained in a study of cytomegalovirus exposure and HLA in healthy donors listed by TCRdb under 2017. Concerning the study at large: According to an earlier analysis of several hundred of the donors, about 190 million T cells yielded roughly 100 million unique TCR beta sequences and about 300 Gb of sequence data. Roughly 320 gigabases of sequencing data and roughly 80 million unique TCR sequences made up an early release that covered roughly 670 HLA-typed donors. The number of donors typed differed by locus, with about 629-630 for A, B, C, DRB1 and DQB1, over 500 for DQA1, over 600 for DPA1, and approximately 470 for DPB1. Class I and class II HLA loci were covered by the typing at four-digit resolution. All discovery cohort repertoires had been generated on a single sequencing platform. On average, roughly 240,000 unique TCR beta nucleotide sequences were sequenced per donor among several hundred genotyped donors of the cohort, with 15% to 20% of those sequences being non-productive. Of the roughly 390 genotyped donors, less than 85% were placed in the genetic ancestry cluster associated with self-reported Caucasian donors. Rather than using new phenotypic data, the later analysis identified candidate immune exposures from TCR beta sequences and from how often those sequences occurred across donors. In a later genetic analysis, genome-wide SNP genotypes for about three fifths of the 666 donors were used, and that subset was treated as a discovery cohort. The study aimed to test whether signatures of past pathogen exposure could be identified by cataloging public T cell receptors. Besides the first cohort of roughly 660 subjects, a separate validation cohort made up of 120 or so different subjects was used. High-throughput TCR immunosequencing, statistical association of individual TCRs with disease status, and machine learning were combined to predict cytomegalovirus infection status. An earlier analysis of a few hundred of the donors applied high-throughput TCR beta sequencing to assess whether each TCR beta V gene segment acted as functional or pseudogenic. Donor age, sex, ethnicity and CMV serostatus were collected together with the repertoire data. In a later analysis, previously published TCR beta repertoires from about 670 donors were re-analyzed and high-resolution HLA genotyping was added so that TCR occurrence patterns could be studied. The T cell repertoires of around 730 subjects were profiled by immunosequencing and related to cytomegalovirus serostatus. Four or five DR-DQ haplotypes were handled as single units for association and clustering because linkage in the cohort was strong. The study at large found these results: A further reported finding was that TCR beta sequences accurately predicted the HLA-A and HLA-B alleles for most subjects in the first cohort. An earlier analysis of approximately 500 of the donors showed that most TCR beta V segments appeared in productive rearrangements either about 90% or about 30% of the time, which broadly matched IMGT annotations. HLA typing was unavailable for some donors at each locus, so association tests used only the typed subset. The earlier analysis of approximately 590 of the donors excluded some 15 rarely observed V segments, including chromosome 9 orphons, because counts were too low. When HLA alleles, especially DR and DQ, strongly co-occurred, TCR associations were difficult to assign to individual alleles. Linkage disequilibrium might explain the correlated functional status among segregating V segments, but an unknown experimental factor could not be excluded. CMV serostatus was the only immune exposure information available for the cohort. In a later analysis, several top co-occurrence clusters were reported to appear linked to parvovirus B19, influenza, CMV and Epstein-Barr virus. A later analysis associated about 16,000 TCR beta sequences with specific HLA alleles at a false discovery rate of 0.05. A few of the identified cytomegalovirus-associated TCR beta chains were confirmed in vitro to be specific for cytomegalovirus antigens. The study gave a list of 150 to 200 TCR beta chains associated with cytomegalovirus. According to the authors, the approach could potentially be generalized to other disease states and immunological phenotypes. In a later analysis, TCR association rates were found to vary across HLA loci, with the most associated TCRs seen for DRB1 alleles and the fewest for HLA-C alleles. A cluster of highly shared sequence variants was judged likely to be a technical artifact of the sequencing pipeline. A later analysis found that HLA-associated TCR beta chains were more clonally expanded and had lower generation probabilities than equally common non-associated chains. V-gene and J-gene trimming of TCR beta chains was associated with a missense DCLRE1C variant in a later genetic analysis, and the association was replicated in an independent cohort. The classifier was reported to diagnose cytomegalovirus status with high specificity and sensitivity in both the original cohort and the validation cohort. According to a later genetic analysis, donors in an Asian-associated ancestry cluster had fewer N-insertions in productive TCRs than the approximately 710-donor mean. A later analysis found that most CMV-associated TCR beta chains appeared HLA-restricted, with HLA associations seemingly driven largely by CMV exposure. While some public TCRs were present in many individuals, most TCR sequences turned up only very rarely across donors. Some IMGT-functional V segments, including TRBV6-2 and TRBV6-3, could not be told apart with the 87-base-pair reads, so those segments were excluded. Sequencing depth was assumed to be roughly uniform across donors in the presence/absence analyses, though that assumption may not hold. In this cohort, only TCR beta chains were sequenced, and detectable features were limited by the absence of alpha or paired-chain data.

The specimen sequenced was PBMCs. The TCR was taken from a male donor in good health and CMV-seropositive. The chain is assembled from TRBV7-2 and TRBJ1-3; the D gene is perhaps TRBD1, from 5 matching bases. DNA sequence: TGTGCCAGCAGCTTAGTCCCTCTTAGACAGCAAGGCTCTGGAAACACCATATATTTT. This gives the protein CASSLVPLRQQGSGNTIYF. The variable domain in full, with residues beyond the CDR3 obtained from the reference TRBV7-2 and TRBJ1-3 genes, is GAGVSQSPSNKVTEKGKDVELRCDPISGHTALYWYRQSLGQGLEFLIYFQGNSAPDKSGLPSDRFSAERTGGSVSTLTIQRTQQEDSAVYLCASSLVPLRQQGSGNTIYFGEGSWLTVV.